This TCR beta chain stems from a study of shared clonotypes between healthy human individuals (dated by TCRdb to 2020 to 2021). Background on the whole study: The cohort comprised two women and a few men aged 18 to 49 years. For each donor, three plates each were used for CD4 naive and CD4 memory, two plates were used for CD8 naive, and one plate was used for CD8 memory. The study deeply sequenced blood TCR repertoires of five healthy adults to estimate repertoire size and the extent of clonotype sharing between individuals. Different laboratories and diverse techniques were used to prepare libraries and sequence TCR repertoires, to increase sequencing depth and limit assay-specific biases. Each donor's leukapheresis produced roughly between about 0.85 and 10 billion PBMCs. Broader findings and caveats from the paper: Sharing across a few donors was observed for roughly 5% of naive CD4, about 4% of naive CD8, about 2.3% of memory CD4, and roughly 0.4% of memory CD8 clonotypes. Based on pairwise subsampling, the degree of clonotype sharing among donors was expected to be affected by sequencing depth. Compared with non-shared clonotypes, clonotypes shared by all four sorted-subset donors had higher generation probabilities. The small number of donors limited the genetic and exposure-history diversity represented. Sampling was restricted to blood, and TCR repertoires in tissues likely differ from the TCR repertoires found in blood. Larger estimated clonotype richness was generally found for naive subsets than for memory subsets. Incomplete sequencing was indicated by rarefaction of sorted-subset datasets, despite the large sequencing depth.

Between the V and J ends, shortened by 3 bases and 1 base respectively, the junction contains 9 bases. The germline V gene gives CDR1 as KGHSH and CDR2 as LQKENI. The CDR3 spans 14 residues, from the cysteine through the phenylalanine. Only the CDR3 part of the read is kept: 42 bases, read in frame from the first base. Using the deep immunoSEQ assay, multiplex PCR amplified TCR CDR3 regions from genomic DNA. Extracted genomic DNA from each cell subset was spread evenly across all wells of several immunoSEQ 96-well plates, with each plate serving as a replicate. For sorted subsets, roughly 190 ng of genomic DNA, equivalent to around 31,000 T cell genomes, went into each replicate PCR. Purified libraries were quantified with a Qubit 3.0 fluorometer, sized on a Bioanalyzer 2100, and re-quantified with the KAPA Library Quantification kit. Every immunoSEQ 96-well plate was sequenced on a dedicated single-read 150-cycle Illumina NextSeq 550 flow cell. Per the original workflow: Because the immunoSEQ output included only junctional sequences and no quality scores, the filtering could not be the same as the filtering used for full-length reads. Sequences were annotated with PyIR, a Python wrapper for IgBLAST v1.9, and V/J genes and CDR3 were assigned using IMGT germline references. Reads with weak V/J assignments (E-value above 1e-6), missing CDR3, stop codons, out-of-frame junctions, or ambiguous translated residues were removed. V3J clonotypes were defined as sequences sharing an identical inferred V gene, J gene, and CDR3 amino acid sequence. Percentage overlap between repertoires was calculated by dividing the number of shared unique clonotypes by the size of the smaller repertoire. Richness of each repertoire was evaluated using RTK rarefaction, the Chao1 estimator, and Recon v2.1 estimates of unobserved clonotypes. Generation probabilities were computed with OLGA for all TCRbeta clonotypes obtained by the gDNA method from several donors. What TCRdb holds here is the immuneACCESS table cut down to in-frame rearrangements. Part of the clones is not present; checked against another copy, under half of the missing clones reflect an unresolved V gene, and the others are unexplained. V and J calls plus clone size are reproduced from that table; the DNA served to infer D and trimming. The sample data list roughly 400,000 clones, and around 96% of these were observed just once. About 0.32% of the sample belongs to the ten largest clones.

In the case of this clone: Which antigen it targets is not known. No much larger clonotype is one base removed from it; base qualities were not supplied.

The donors were healthy, HIV-negative adults who had no recently reported acute infections or vaccinations. Every donor was a Caucasian adult living in Nashville, Tennessee, USA. CD8 memory samples consisted of magnetically selected CD45RO+ cells combined with CCR7-negative CD45RA+ effector memory (TemRA) cells. After blood collection by leukapheresis, PBMCs were isolated using Ficoll-Histopaque density gradient centrifugation and then cryopreserved in the vapor phase of liquid nitrogen. Analytical flow cytometry was used to check the purity and quantity of each magnetically sorted T cell population. Genomic DNA was isolated from every sorted fraction and measured by UV absorbance on a Nanodrop 2000c.

Sequenced: memory CD8+ T cells sorted from blood. The sample's cell subset or site label, in plain terms: CD45RO+ cells pooled with CCR7-negative TemRA cells. This clonotype was obtained from a man younger than 45 in good health. The sequence is built from TRBV18 and TRBJ1-2; the D gene cannot be resolved reliably. The base sequence is TGTGCCAGCTCACCCACAGAGCTTAACTATGGCTACACCTTC. Its product reads: CASSPTELNYGYTF.